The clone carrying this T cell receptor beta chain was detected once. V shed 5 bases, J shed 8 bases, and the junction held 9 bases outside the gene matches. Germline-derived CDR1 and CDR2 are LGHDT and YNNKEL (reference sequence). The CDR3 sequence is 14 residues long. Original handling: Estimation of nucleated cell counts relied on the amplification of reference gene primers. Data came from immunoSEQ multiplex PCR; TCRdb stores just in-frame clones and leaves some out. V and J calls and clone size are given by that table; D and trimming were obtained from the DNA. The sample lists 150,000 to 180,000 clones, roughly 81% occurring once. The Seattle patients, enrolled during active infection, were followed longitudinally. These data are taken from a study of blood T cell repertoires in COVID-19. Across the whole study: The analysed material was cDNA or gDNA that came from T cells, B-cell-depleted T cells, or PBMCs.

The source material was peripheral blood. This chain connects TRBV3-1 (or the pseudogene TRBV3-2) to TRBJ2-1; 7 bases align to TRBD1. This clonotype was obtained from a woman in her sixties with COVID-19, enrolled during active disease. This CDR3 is CASSWDRSNDEQFF. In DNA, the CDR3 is TGTGCCAGCAGCTGGGACAGATCGAACGATGAGCAGTTCTTC.